The 25 T cell receptor beta chains listed next were all sequenced from one sample in a study of CD8 T cells in ankylosing spondylitis. TCRdb independently ran MiXCR on the 5' RACE reads; one entry per CDR3 protein. The sample has about 420,000 distinct CDR3 sequences, about a fifth seen once. Broader study findings: The study identified a TCR beta motif of roughly eight highly homologous variants that appeared characteristic of ankylosing spondylitis blood.

The antigens for these receptors are not known. Material: blood, either unsorted or a sorted T cell fraction (not recorded which). All receptors come from a male donor with ankylosing spondylitis.

This sequence joins TRBV7-9 and TRBJ2-1, with 11 positions matching TRBD2. The V segment lost 5 bases and the J segment 2 bases; nucleotides outside the gene matches: 2. Looked up from germline, CDR1 is SEHNR and CDR2 is FQNEAQ (reference sequence). The CDR3 spans 15 residues. In nucleotides, the CDR3 is TGTGCCAGCAGCGTACTAGCGGGAGCCTACAATGAGCAGTTCTTC. It translates to CASSVLAGAYNEQFF.

This clonotype has more than one count but fewer than ten. The chain has TRBV5-1 and TRBJ2-7; TRBD2 agrees at 7 bases. Per germline, CDR1 SGHRS and CDR2 YFSETQ. J was trimmed by 0 bases and V by 4 bases; bases with no gene match: 7. The CDR3 is 15 amino acids. The CDR3 spells CASSDLSGNSYEQYF. The CDR3 DNA is TGCGCCAGCAGCGATCTCAGCGGGAACTCCTACGAGCAGTACTTC.

This clonotype was seen many times. The chain recombines TRBV29-1 with TRBJ2-7; D is uncertain. The V and J ends lost 7 bases and 2 bases respectively, with 15 bases between them. Germline assignment: CDR1 SQVTM and CDR2 ANQGSEA. CDR3 length equals 13 residues. The DNA for the CDR3 is TGCAGCGCCCTAACCGGCCCTGCCTACGAGCAGTACTTC. Residues: CSALTGPAYEQYF.

The chain uses TRBV6-5 and TRBJ2-7; TRBD2 aligns across 14 bases. Germline CDR1 reads MNHEY; CDR2 reads SVGAGI. V lost 0 bases and J lost 5; bases outside the gene matches: 6. CDR3 length: 17 residues. CDR3 protein: CASSYSGTSGSINEQYF. CDR3 coding DNA: TGTGCCAGCAGTTACTCCGGGACTAGCGGGAGCATCAACGAGCAGTACTTC.

The gene calls are TRBV10-3 and TRBJ1-2, with unresolved D. The length of the CDR3 is 11 residues. V was shortened by 10 bases and J by 1 base, with 7 bases between the two germline ends. CDR1 ENHRY and CDR2 SYGVKD come from the germline V gene. CDR3 nucleotides: TGTGCCACTCAAGTTAACTATGGCTACACCTTC. This translates into CATQVNYGYTF.

The chain is built from TRBV4-2 and TRBJ1-2; TRBD1 agrees at 7 bases. The germline V gene encodes CDR1 LGHNA and CDR2 YNFKEQ. The CDR3 consists of 14 residues. J was trimmed by 8 bases and V by 4 bases; bases with no gene match: 10. CDR3 sequence (DNA): TGTGCCAGCAGCCTCTTAGAGGGGGCGAACGGCTACACCTTC. Translated, it gives CASSLLEGANGYTF.

This chain links TRBV12-3 or TRBV12-4 with TRBJ2-1; 9 bases agree with TRBD2. V lost 6 bases, J lost 6 bases, and 9 bases stayed unmatched. The CDR3 runs 15 residues. The CDR3 loop reads CASSHLAGSPNEQFF. CDR3 sequence (DNA): TGTGCCAGCAGCCACCTAGCGGGATCCCCCAATGAGCAGTTCTTC.

The genes are TRBV12-3 or TRBV12-4 and TRBJ1-1, with 10 bases aligning to TRBD1. This CDR3 comprises 17 residues. V lost 3 bases, J lost 6 bases, and 13 bases stayed unmatched. The CDR3 bases are TGTGCCAGCAGTTTTGAGGGGACAGGGGTGTTTAGAGCTGAAGCTTTCTTT. It translates to CASSFEGTGVFRAEAFF.

CDR3 bases: TGTGCCAGCAGCCAAGTCGTGGGGCGGTACACAGATACGCAGTATTTT. Translation: CASSQVVGRYTDTQYF. The genes are TRBV4-2 and TRBJ2-3, with D possibly matching TRBD1 (5 bases). The germline gives CDR1 LGHNA, CDR2 YNFKEQ. The CDR3 sequence is 16 residues long. V was pared by 1 base and J by 2 bases, with 13 bases between.

This clonotype was seen more than once but under ten times. CDR3 bases: TGTGCCAGCTCACCCCTAGCGGGGGATTACAATGAGCAGTTCTTC. This sequence encodes CASSPLAGDYNEQFF. The V gene is TRBV18, the J gene TRBJ2-1, with 10 bases aligning to TRBD2. V lost 3 bases, J lost 4 bases, and 3 bases stayed unmatched. This CDR3 spans 15 amino acids. In germline, CDR1 is KGHSH, CDR2 LQKENI.

The chain links TRBV12-3 or TRBV12-4 to TRBJ2-7; D unclear. This CDR3 contains 13 residues. V was pared by 4 bases and J by 2 bases, with 9 bases between. Written as DNA, the CDR3 is TGTGCCAGCAGTTGGGATACACCCTACGAGCAGTACTTC. Its protein product is CASSWDTPYEQYF.

This clonotype has a handful of counts. The V call is TRBV5-1, the J call TRBJ2-1, with 12 bases fitting TRBD2. The germline V gene encodes CDR1 SGHRS and CDR2 YFSETQ. The V segment lost 3 bases and the J segment 9 bases; nucleotides outside the gene matches: 10. The CDR3 totals 16 residues. CDR3 loop: CASSYQTSGSRGEQFF. The CDR3 DNA reads TGCGCCAGCAGCTACCAGACTAGCGGGAGTAGGGGTGAGCAGTTCTTC.

This CDR3 reads CASSPALGPYNEQFF. In nucleotides, the CDR3 is TGCGCCAGCAGCCCAGCCCTGGGTCCCTACAATGAGCAGTTCTTC. The chain links TRBV5-1 to TRBJ2-1; D is unclear. The V gene's germline CDR1 is SGHRS and CDR2 YFSETQ. V was shortened by 4 bases and J by 2 bases, with 13 bases between the two germline ends. The CDR3 totals 15 residues.

The chain joins TRBV4-1 to TRBJ2-3; 9 bases are shared with TRBD2. CDR3 length: 21 residues. Germline CDR1 and CDR2: MGHRA and YSYEKL. The ends lost 3 bases at V and 2 bases at J; junction bases unmatched: 21. The CDR3 bases are TGCGCCAGCAGCCACCGCCCTTGGGGGTCTAGCGGGACCTTCCCCACAGATACGCAGTATTTT. It specifies CASSHRPWGSSGTFPTDTQYF.

This clonotype has a handful of counts. The chain carries TRBV6-2 or TRBV6-3 and TRBJ1-5; D unclear. CDR3 length: 17 amino acids. Germline V gives CDR1 MNHEY, CDR2 SVGEGT. V lost 0 bases and J lost 3, with 15 bases in between. Here the CDR3 DNA reads TGTGCCAGCAGTTACTCTGAGGGCAGGCGGAACAATCAGCCCCAGCATTTT. The encoded protein is CASSYSEGRRNNQPQHF.

V and J are TRBV29-1 and TRBJ2-7; D possibly corresponds to TRBD2 (6 bases). Trimming shortened V by 4 bases and J by 7 bases, and 11 bases separated the two germline ends. This CDR3 spans 11 amino acids. Germline assignment: CDR1 SQVTM and CDR2 ANQGSEA. The CDR3 reads CSVAGVGEQYF. The CDR3 region has the DNA TGCAGCGTTGCGGGAGTAGGGGAGCAGTACTTC.

There are a few counts of this clonotype. The chain is built from TRBV29-1 and TRBJ2-1; 10 bases line up with TRBD2. The V and J ends lost 8 bases and 3 bases, in that order; junction bases with no gene match: 10. The CDR3 spans 15 residues. Germline V lookup: CDR1 SQVTM, CDR2 ANQGSEA. CDR3 sequence reads: CSFTPGLADYNEQFF. The CDR3 DNA reads as TGCAGCTTCACCCCAGGACTAGCGGACTACAATGAGCAGTTCTTC.

This clonotype was observed many times. The rearrangement links TRBV5-1 to TRBJ2-7; 9 bases map to TRBD2. CDR3 size: 13 residues. CDR1 is SGHRS and CDR2 is YFSETQ in the germline V gene. V lost 0 bases, J lost 5 bases, and 0 bases stayed unmatched. The CDR3 protein is CASSLGTSDEQYF. For the CDR3, the DNA is TGCGCCAGCAGCTTGGGGACTAGCGACGAGCAGTACTTC. Based on the CDR3 plus reference TRBV5-1 and TRBJ2-7, the full variable domain is KAGVTQTPRYLIKTRGQQVTLSCSPISGHRSVSWYQQTPGQGLQFLFEYFSETQRNKGNFPGRFSGRQFSNSRSEMNVSTLELGDSALYLCASSLGTSDEQYFGPGTRLTVT.

The chain recombines TRBV20-1 with TRBJ1-6; D possibly corresponds to TRBD1 (5 bases). V gave up 6 bases and J gave up 8 bases, with 8 bases separating them. CDR3 size: 11 residues. Per germline, CDR1 DFQATT and CDR2 SNEGSKA (reference sequence). CDR3 loop: CSAGTDSPLHF. The CDR3 DNA sequence: TGCAGTGCAGGGACGGATTCACCCCTCCACTTT.

The rearrangement joins TRBV20-1 to TRBJ2-7; 8 positions match TRBD2. V was clipped by 4 bases and J by 10 bases; unmatched bases: 15. The CDR3 length is 14 residues. Germline CDR1 and CDR2: DFQATT and SNEGSKA (reference sequence). The CDR3 loop is CSATWEGLGGKQYF. In DNA, the CDR3 is TGCAGTGCTACCTGGGAGGGACTAGGGGGTAAACAGTACTTC.

This clonotype showed up many times. The V gene is TRBV7-9, the J gene TRBJ1-2, with 7 bases aligning to TRBD1. Germline trimming cut 1 base from V and 5 bases from J; bases unmatched to any gene: 7. The CDR3 length is 15 residues. Germline CDR1 SEHNR, CDR2 FQNEAQ (reference sequence). The CDR3 loop is CASSLGGTGAYGYTF. The DNA of the CDR3 is TGTGCCAGCAGCTTAGGTGGAACAGGGGCATATGGCTACACCTTC. Full variable domain (remainder filled in from reference TRBV7-9 and TRBJ1-2): DTGVSQNPRHKITKRGQNVTFRCDPISEHNRLYWYRQTLGQGPEFLTYFQNEAQLEKSRLLSDRFSAERPKGSFSTLEIQRTEQGDSAMYLCASSLGGTGAYGYTFGSGTRLTVV.

Only a few counts were recorded for this clonotype. The chain has TRBV5-6 and TRBJ2-7, with 10 bases that match TRBD1. The V gene's germline CDR1 is SGHDT and CDR2 YYEEEE. The junction had 9 bases not matched to a gene; V was cut back by 3 bases and J by 6 bases. This CDR3 is 15 amino acids long. CDR3 sequence reads: CASSSLSRDRGEQYF. DNA for the CDR3: TGTGCCAGCAGCTCTCTGTCCCGGGACAGGGGCGAGCAGTACTTC. Supplemented by reference TRBV5-6 and TRBJ2-7, the full variable domain reads DAGVTQSPTHLIKTRGQQVTLRCSPKSGHDTVSWYQQALGQGPQFIFQYYEEEERQRGNFPDRFSGHQFPNYSSELNVNALLLGDSALYLCASSSLSRDRGEQYFGPGTRLTVT.

The chain links TRBV5-1 to TRBJ2-7, with 9 bases lining up with TRBD1. In germline, CDR1 is SGHRS, CDR2 YFSETQ. Unmatched junction bases numbered 3, after V lost 0 bases and J lost 2 bases. This CDR3 spans 15 amino acids. CDR3 nucleotide sequence: TGCGCCAGCAGCTTGGAGACAGGGGGGACCTACGAGCAGTACTTC. Its protein is CASSLETGGTYEQYF.

The rearrangement links TRBV5-1 to TRBJ2-3, with TRBD2 identical over 8 bases. There are 17 residues in the CDR3. Losses at the gene ends were 0 bases for V and 0 bases for J; bases not matched to a gene: 6. From germline, CDR1 is SGHRS and CDR2 YFSETQ. CDR3 bases: TGCGCCAGCAGCTTGGTGACTAGCGTAACTAGCACAGATACGCAGTATTTT. Residues: CASSLVTSVTSTDTQYF.

V usage is TRBV18 and J usage is TRBJ1-4; D might be TRBD1 (5 bases). The CDR3 extends over 13 amino acids. The V and J ends lost 4 bases and 8 bases respectively, with 11 bases between them. Germline loops: CDR1 KGHSH, CDR2 LQKENI. The CDR3 loop is CASSQGHREKLFF. The CDR3 coding sequence is TGTGCCAGCTCACAGGGGCATCGGGAAAAACTGTTTTTT.